This TCR beta chain was sequenced during a study of graft-versus-host responses after intestinal transplantation. Study background: Transplant types were multivisceral, liver-intestinal, or isolated intestinal. Every recipient underwent anti-thymocyte globulin induction, then tacrolimus and steroids for roughly 3 years.

General study points: Individuals who had graft-donor T cell macrochimerism had allografts that showed high graft-versus-host to host-versus-graft clonal ratios. Early post-transplant HvG declines tracked with peak circulating GvH clone levels.

The V and J ends lost 2 bases and 1 base, in that order; junction bases with no gene match: 4. Germline assignment: CDR1 SQVTM and CDR2 ANQGSEA. CDR3 length: 14 amino acids. Sequencing was performed with immunoSEQ multiplex PCR; in TCRdb, only in-frame clones are kept and a portion is missing. This table has over a thousand clones, under 85% appearing once. Note on this clone: Its antigen is not identified.

The TCR originated in a human patient who received an intestinal transplant, so some T cells may come from the graft donor. The starting material was PBMCs, obtained 7 days after intestinal transplantation. The chain links TRBV29-1 to TRBJ2-5, with 7 bases matching TRBD1. The CDR3 DNA reads TGCAGCGTTGAATTGGACAGGATCCAAGAGACCCAGTACTTC. It yields the protein CSVELDRIQETQYF.